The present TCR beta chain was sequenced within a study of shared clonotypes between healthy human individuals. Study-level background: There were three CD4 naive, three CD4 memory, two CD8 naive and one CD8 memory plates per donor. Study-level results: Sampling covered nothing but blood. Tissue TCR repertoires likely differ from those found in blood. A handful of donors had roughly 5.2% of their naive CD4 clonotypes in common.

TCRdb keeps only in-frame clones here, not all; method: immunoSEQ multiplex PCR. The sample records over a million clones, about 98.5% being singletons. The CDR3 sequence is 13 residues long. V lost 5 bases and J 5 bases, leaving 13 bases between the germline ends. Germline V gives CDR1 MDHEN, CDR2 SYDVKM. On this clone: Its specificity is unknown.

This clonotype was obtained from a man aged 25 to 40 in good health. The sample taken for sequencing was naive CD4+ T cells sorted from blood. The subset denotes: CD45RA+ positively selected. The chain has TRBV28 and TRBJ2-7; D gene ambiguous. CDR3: CASSLSRFNEQYF. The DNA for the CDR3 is TGTGCCAGCAGTCTCTCCCGGTTCAACGAGCAGTACTTC.